The source of this T cell receptor (beta chain) is a study of low-dose radiotherapy and immunotherapy resistance in tumors. On the study more broadly: A total of 6.5 Gy was given to Cohort 1 as 0.5 Gy per fraction every 2 weeks. Cyclophosphamide infusions of 200 mg/m2 came every two weeks, one day before radiation-immunotherapy. Daily oral aspirin at 300 mg began on cycle 1 day 1 and lasted four cycles.

Priming of first-strand cDNA relied on TRAV- and TRBV-specific primers (covering alpha and beta chains). PCR amplification of the TCRs was performed with Phusion for 20 PCR cycles, and it relied on a constant-region primer together with a V-primer adapter. TCRdb reanalysed the reads using MiXCR and keeps one entry per CDR3 protein. Of over 70,000 distinct CDR3 sequences in the sample, around 32% were seen once. Described time point: before trial treatment. The treatment that donors received included nivolumab, ipilimumab, aspirin, low-dose cyclophosphamide and low-dose radiotherapy. Many counts were recorded for this clonotype. The CDR3 sequence is 14 residues long. Germline V gives CDR1 SGHVS, CDR2 FQNEAQ. Trimming shortened V by 5 bases and J by 6 bases, and 14 bases separated the two germline ends.

The sequencing used PBMCs, collected before treatment. V gene TRBV7-8 combines with J gene TRBJ1-5; D might be TRBD1 (5 bases). This TCR derives from a female donor with ovarian cancer. The CDR3 region is CASSRLGAPQPQHF. CDR3 bases: TGTGCCAGCAGCCGTTTAGGGGCCCCTCAGCCCCAGCATTTT. Complete variable domain (other parts from reference TRBV7-8 and TRBJ1-5): GAGVSQSPRYKVAKRGQDVALRCDPISGHVSLFWYQQALGQGPEFLTYFQNEAQLDKSGLPSDRFFAERPEGSVSTLKIQRTQQEDSAVYLCASSRLGAPQPQHFGDGTRLSIL.